The 27 T cell receptor beta chains below come from one sample, sequenced in a study of T cells in Graves' hyperthyroidism and ophthalmopathy. Amplification of TCR beta CDR3 regions used RNA as the template. HTBI primers were the set used in a first-round RT-PCR of the TCR CDR3. TCRdb independently ran MiXCR on the multiplex PCR reads; one entry per CDR3 protein. The sample lists roughly 400,000 distinct CDR3 sequences, 15% to 17% occurring once. Material for sequencing was blood. These receptors all stem from a woman aged 18 to 35 with Graves' hyperthyroidism that later progressed to Graves' ophthalmopathy.

The genes are TRBV6-1 and TRBJ2-2; D could derive from TRBD1 or TRBD2 (6 bases each). CDR1 MNHNS and CDR2 SASEGT come from the germline V gene. The CDR3 runs to 16 residues. Trimming shortened V by 5 bases and J by 5 bases, and 18 bases separated the two germline ends. The CDR3 DNA is TGTGCCAGCAGTTTCAACAGGGTGGCGGGAACCGGGGAGCTGTTTTTT. It encodes CASSFNRVAGTGELFF.

This clonotype appeared a few times. This chain connects TRBV5-1 to TRBJ1-5, with D possibly TRBD1 on 5 matching bases. The CDR3 consists of 14 residues. Per the germline V gene, CDR1 is SGHRS and CDR2 is YFSETQ. V lost 4 bases and J lost 7, with 15 bases in between. CDR3: CASSASGGGQPQHF. As DNA, the CDR3 is TGCGCCAGCAGCGCCTCCGGGGGTGGGCAGCCCCAGCATTTT.

This clonotype was counted between two and nine times. The J gene is TRBJ1-1, the V gene TRBV10-3; D call uncertain. The CDR3 totals 15 residues. V shed 10 bases and J shed 5 bases, with 23 bases lying between them. CDR1 and CDR2 from the germline V gene are ENHRY and SYGVKD. This CDR3 is CASKAAGGPETEAFF. CDR3 in DNA: TGTGCCAGTAAGGCCGCAGGCGGGCCGGAGACTGAAGCTTTCTTT.

This clonotype was recorded many times. This rearrangement joins TRBV7-2 to TRBJ1-1; D not certain. Trimming left V 1 base short and J 4 bases short, with 13 bases between. This CDR3 has 15 amino acids. Germline V gene data show CDR1 as SGHTA and CDR2 as FQGNSA. DNA for the CDR3: TGTGCCAGCAGCTTAGGGGCTGCGGGAGGCACTGAAGCTTTCTTT. As protein: CASSLGAAGGTEAFF.

This clonotype was seen ten or more times. The J gene is TRBJ2-1, the V gene TRBV11-3; D is possibly TRBD2 (6 bases). The CDR3 runs 16 residues. Germline values: CDR1 SGHNT, CDR2 YENEEA. The ends were cut back, 2 bases at V and 4 bases at J, with 15 bases in the middle. DNA of the CDR3: TGTGCCAGCAGCTTATGGGGGGAGTCTGGGTACAATGAGCAGTTCTTC. This gives the protein CASSLWGESGYNEQFF.

V usage is TRBV29-1 and J usage is TRBJ2-7, with D possibly being TRBD2 (5 bases). Trimming removed 7 bases at V and 6 bases at J, with 19 bases between. The CDR3 extends over 13 amino acids. Germline values: CDR1 SQVTM, CDR2 ANQGSEA. The DNA for the CDR3 is TGCAGCGCTGCTAGGGAGCTTAGAGGCGAGCAGTACTTC. It is translated as CSAARELRGEQYF.

This clonotype was observed many times. The chain carries TRBV7-2 and TRBJ2-3, with TRBD1 matching 7 bases. In germline, CDR1 is SGHTA, CDR2 FQGNSA. The CDR3 extends over 16 amino acids. Germline trimming cut 5 bases from V and 6 bases from J; bases unmatched to any gene: 14. The CDR3 DNA is TGTGCCAGCAGCCCCCGCATCGACAGGGTTTGGGATACGCAGTATTTT. Encoded protein: CASSPRIDRVWDTQYF.

This clonotype has at least ten counts. CDR3 region: CASRSGPLAPYEQYF. CDR3 DNA: TGTGCCAGCAGATCCGGGCCCCTAGCTCCCTACGAGCAGTACTTC. The V call is TRBV5-8, the J call TRBJ2-7, with D perhaps TRBD2 (5 bases). Germline V gene data show CDR1 as SGHTS and CDR2 as YDEGEE. V lost 5 bases and J 2 bases, leaving 17 bases between the germline ends. This CDR3 has 15 residues.

This clonotype came up many times. This chain connects TRBV6-1 to TRBJ1-4; 7 bases match TRBD1. CDR3 length: 13 residues. V was clipped by 8 bases and J by 5 bases; unmatched bases: 5. The germline CDR1 and CDR2 sequences are MNHNS and SASEGT. The CDR3: CASGQGGNEKLFF. The CDR3 DNA reads as TGTGCCAGCGGGCAGGGGGGGAATGAAAAACTGTTTTTT.

The chain recombines TRBV5-1 with TRBJ2-1; 8 bases are shared with TRBD1. Germline values: CDR1 SGHRS, CDR2 YFSETQ. Trimming removed 5 bases from V and 8 bases from J; junction bases left unmatched: 3. The CDR3 sequence is 12 residues long. In DNA form, the CDR3 reads TGCGCCAGCAGTGACAGGGGAGATGAGCAGTTCTTC. This translates into CASSDRGDEQFF.

The chain joins TRBV12-3 or TRBV12-4 to TRBJ2-3; tentatively, D is TRBD2 (6 bases). CDR3 length: 16 amino acids. V lost 7 bases and J lost 0, with 17 bases in between. Written as DNA, the CDR3 is TGTGCCAGCAACCCCGGGAGCGGCAGTAGCACAGATACGCAGTATTTT. This gives the protein CASNPGSGSSTDTQYF.

This clonotype has at least ten counts. V usage is TRBV6-5 and J usage is TRBJ2-7, with TRBD2 identical over 8 bases. V was clipped by 4 bases and J by 4 bases; unmatched bases: 3. Germline CDR1 is MNHEY and CDR2 is SVGAGI. The CDR3 extends over 13 amino acids. The DNA for the CDR3 is TGTGCCAGCAGTTGGGGCGGGGGGTACGAGCAGTACTTC. Translated: CASSWGGGYEQYF.

This clonotype was recorded a few times. This chain connects TRBV20-1 to TRBJ1-6; D may be TRBD1 (5 bases). Trimming cost V 5 bases and J 6 bases, with 11 bases left between them. CDR3 size: 13 residues. Germline values: CDR1 DFQATT, CDR2 SNEGSKA (reference sequence). The CDR3 loop is CSACRDGNSPLHF. For the CDR3, the DNA is TGCAGTGCTTGTAGGGACGGTAATTCACCCCTCCACTTT.

This clonotype was counted many times. The V and J genes are TRBV4-1 and TRBJ2-3; D might be TRBD2 (6 bases). CDR1 is MGHRA, CDR2 YSYEKL, per germline. V shed 6 bases and J shed 5 bases, with 15 bases lying between them. The CDR3 totals 14 residues. Written as DNA, the CDR3 is TGCGCCAGCAGGGCGGGATCCCGTGAAGATACGCAGTATTTT. Translating it yields CASRAGSREDTQYF.

This clonotype has at least ten counts. V and J are TRBV5-1 and TRBJ1-1, with D tentatively TRBD1 (6 bases). V lost 4 bases and J 7 bases, leaving 14 bases between the germline ends. CDR1 SGHRS and CDR2 YFSETQ come from the germline V gene. The length of the CDR3 is 13 residues. DNA for the CDR3: TGCGCCAGCAGCCTACTGGGACACAGTGAAGCTTTCTTT. Translated: CASSLLGHSEAFF. The whole variable domain, filled in from reference TRBV5-1 and TRBJ1-1, reads KAGVTQTPRYLIKTRGQQVTLSCSPISGHRSVSWYQQTPGQGLQFLFEYFSETQRNKGNFPGRFSGRQFSNSRSEMNVSTLELGDSALYLCASSLLGHSEAFFGQGTRLTVV.

This clonotype was counted at least ten times. V gene TRBV27 combines with J gene TRBJ1-2; the match to TRBD1 covers 8 bases. Losses at the gene ends were 2 bases for V and 7 bases for J; bases not matched to a gene: 9. The germline V gene has CDR1 MNHEY and CDR2 SMNVEV (reference sequence). CDR3 length: 15 amino acids. Here the CDR3 reads CASSLGQGAMVGYTF. CDR3 sequence (DNA): TGTGCCAGCAGTTTAGGCCAGGGGGCGATGGTTGGCTACACCTTC.

The sample holds many counts of this clonotype. The chain couples TRBV20-1 to TRBJ2-1; TRBD2 matches at 9 bases. The germline V gene has CDR1 DFQATT and CDR2 SNEGSKA (reference sequence). This CDR3 region has 15 residues. Unmatched junction bases numbered 8, after V lost 6 bases and J lost 2 bases. In nucleotides, the CDR3 is TGCAGTGCCCGCCTGGCTAGCGGGGCCTACAATGAGCAGTTCTTC. Protein: CSARLASGAYNEQFF.

V and J are TRBV20-1 and TRBJ2-4, with D possibly called TRBD1 or TRBD2 (5 bases each). This CDR3 spans 16 amino acids. Per germline, CDR1 DFQATT and CDR2 SNEGSKA (reference sequence). V was shortened by 6 bases and J by 7 bases, with 25 bases between the two germline ends. This chain's CDR3 is CSAPGRDREKGNIQYF. DNA for the CDR3: TGCAGTGCCCCGGGCCGGGACCGCGAAAAGGGCAACATTCAGTACTTC.

At least ten counts were recorded for this clonotype. The chain couples TRBV28 to TRBJ2-5; perhaps TRBD2 as D (7 bases). The length of the CDR3 is 16 residues. The germline V gene has CDR1 MDHEN and CDR2 SYDVKM. Trimming left V 3 bases short and J 2 bases short, with 16 bases between. CDR3 nucleotides: TGTGCCAGCAGTTTTGTACTAGCGAGGGGGCAAGAGACCCAGTACTTC. It encodes CASSFVLARGQETQYF.

This clonotype was observed many times. CDR3 nucleotide sequence: TGTGCCAGCAGTTTGGCGTTCTACAATGAGCAGTTCTTC. The encoded protein is CASSLAFYNEQFF. The chain uses TRBV6-1 and TRBJ2-1; D not resolved. The V end lost 5 bases, the J end lost 3 bases, and 8 bases lay between the germline ends. This CDR3 is 13 amino acids long. Per the germline V gene, CDR1 is MNHNS and CDR2 is SASEGT.

This clonotype was seen ten or more times. V is TRBV11-2 and J is TRBJ2-1; D is undetermined. In germline, CDR1 is SGHAT, CDR2 FQNNGV. The CDR3 loop spans 14 amino acids. Trimming pared 3 bases from V and 2 bases from J, leaving 8 bases between. CDR3 protein: CASSFLDAYNEQFF. CDR3 coding DNA: TGTGCCAGCAGCTTTCTGGATGCCTACAATGAGCAGTTCTTC.

This clonotype appeared many times. The rearrangement joins TRBV28 to TRBJ1-4; 9 bases map to TRBD1. Trimming removed 4 bases from V and 3 bases from J; junction bases left unmatched: 6. The CDR3 runs 16 residues. Per the germline V gene, CDR1 is MDHEN and CDR2 is SYDVKM. CDR3 bases: TGTGCCAGCAGTTCCCCGGGACAGGGAGCTAATGAAAAACTGTTTTTT. As protein: CASSSPGQGANEKLFF.

This clonotype turned up a few times. The rearrangement joins TRBV5-1 to TRBJ1-3, with 7 bases aligning to TRBD1. Losses at the gene ends were 0 bases for V and 3 bases for J; bases not matched to a gene: 3. Per germline, CDR1 SGHRS and CDR2 YFSETQ. The CDR3 contains 15 residues. The CDR3 sequence is CASSLEGADGNTIYF. In DNA, the CDR3 is TGCGCCAGCAGCTTGGAGGGGGCGGATGGAAACACCATATATTTT.

This clonotype was observed at least ten times. This chain joins TRBV11-2 and TRBJ2-7; 9 nucleotides agree with TRBD2. This CDR3 is 15 amino acids long. CDR1 is SGHAT, CDR2 FQNNGV, per germline. The ends lost 0 bases at V and 9 bases at J; junction bases unmatched: 9. The CDR3 here is CASSLEGSGGSAQYF. The CDR3, as DNA: TGTGCCAGCAGCTTAGAGGGTAGCGGGGGCTCCGCGCAGTACTTC.

This clonotype was seen many times. For the CDR3, the DNA is TGTGCCATCAGACCCACAGGGAACAATGAGCAGTTCTTC. It encodes CAIRPTGNNEQFF. This rearrangement joins TRBV10-3 to TRBJ2-1; tentative D call: TRBD1 (6 bases). The CDR3 extends over 13 amino acids. Trimming removed 6 bases at V and 5 bases at J, with 11 bases between. Germline values: CDR1 ENHRY, CDR2 SYGVKD.

This clonotype was found a few times. The chain carries TRBV24-1 and TRBJ2-2, with a weak D call TRBD1 (5 bases). This CDR3 is built from 13 residues. Germline CDR1 is KGHDR and CDR2 is SFDVKD. Trimming shortened V by 7 bases and J by 4 bases, and 9 bases separated the two germline ends. CDR3 in amino acids: CATRGVGTGELFF. The CDR3 nucleotides read TGTGCCACCAGAGGGGTCGGCACCGGGGAGCTGTTTTTT.

The rearrangement joins TRBV19 to TRBJ1-2; 7 bases map to TRBD1. With V trimmed by 5 bases and J by 2 bases, 11 bases remained unmatched. Looked up from germline, CDR1 is LNHDA and CDR2 is SQIVND (reference sequence). There are 16 residues in the CDR3. This CDR3 reads CASSAGSGTANYGYTF. The CDR3 DNA reads as TGTGCCAGTAGTGCCGGATCCGGGACAGCGAACTATGGCTACACCTTC.